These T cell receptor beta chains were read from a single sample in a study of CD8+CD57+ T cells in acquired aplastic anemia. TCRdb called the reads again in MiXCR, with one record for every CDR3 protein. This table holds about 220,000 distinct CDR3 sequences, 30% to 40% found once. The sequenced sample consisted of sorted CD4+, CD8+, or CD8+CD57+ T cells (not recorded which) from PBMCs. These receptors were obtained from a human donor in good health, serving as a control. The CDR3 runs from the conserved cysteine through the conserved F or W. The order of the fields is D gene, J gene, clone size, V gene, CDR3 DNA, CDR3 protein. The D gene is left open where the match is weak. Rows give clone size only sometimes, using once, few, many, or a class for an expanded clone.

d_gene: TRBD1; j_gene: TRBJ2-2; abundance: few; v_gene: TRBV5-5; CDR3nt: TGTGCCAGCAGCCGACAGGGCTACACCGGGGAGCTGTTTTTT; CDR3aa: CASSRQGYTGELFF
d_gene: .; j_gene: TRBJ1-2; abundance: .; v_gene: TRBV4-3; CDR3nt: TGCGCCAGCAGCCCATGGGGGCAGACGGGGCTCGGCTATGGCTACGCCTTC; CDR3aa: CASSPWGQTGLGYGYAF
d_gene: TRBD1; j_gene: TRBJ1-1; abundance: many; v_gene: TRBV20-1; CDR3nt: TGCAGTGCTCGGGACAGCCTGGGAACTGAAGCTTTCTTT; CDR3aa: CSARDSLGTEAFF
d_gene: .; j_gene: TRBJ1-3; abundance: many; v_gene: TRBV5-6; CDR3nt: TGTGCCAGCAGCTTTTTAGCCTCTGGAAACACCATATATTTT; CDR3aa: CASSFLASGNTIYF
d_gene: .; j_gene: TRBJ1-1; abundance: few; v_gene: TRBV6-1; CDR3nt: TGTGCCAGCACCTGGGGTGGGGGGGGCACTGAAGCTTTCTTT; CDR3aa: CASTWGGGGTEAFF
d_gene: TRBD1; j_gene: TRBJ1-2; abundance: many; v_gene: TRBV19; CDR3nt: TGTGCCAGCTCGGACAGGGGTTTAGGCTACACCTTC; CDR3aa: CASSDRGLGYTF
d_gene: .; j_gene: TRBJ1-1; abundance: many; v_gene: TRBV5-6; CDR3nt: TGTGCCAGCATCCTTGGCATGAACACTGAAGCTTTCTTT; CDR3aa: CASILGMNTEAFF
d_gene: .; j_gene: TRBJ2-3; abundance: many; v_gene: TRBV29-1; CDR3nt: TGCAGCGTGGCGCCCTTCACAGATACGCAGTATTTT; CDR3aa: CSVAPFTDTQYF
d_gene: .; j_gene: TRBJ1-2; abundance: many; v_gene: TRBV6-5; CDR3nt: TGTGCCAGCAGTTACTCAACGGGGCCGGGCTATGGCTACACCTTC; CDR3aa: CASSYSTGPGYGYTF
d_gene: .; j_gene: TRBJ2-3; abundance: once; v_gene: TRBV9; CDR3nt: TGTGCCAGCAACCACAGGGTCGATACGCAGTATTTT; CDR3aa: CASNHRVDTQYF
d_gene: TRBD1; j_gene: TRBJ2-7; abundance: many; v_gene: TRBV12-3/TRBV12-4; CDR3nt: TGTGCCAGCAGTATACAGGGGGCTCAGCAGTACTTC; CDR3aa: CASSIQGAQQYF
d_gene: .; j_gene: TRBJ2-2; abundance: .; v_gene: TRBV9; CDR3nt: TGTGCCAGCAGCGTAGGCCCCGAGCTGTTTTTT; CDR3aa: CASSVGPELFF
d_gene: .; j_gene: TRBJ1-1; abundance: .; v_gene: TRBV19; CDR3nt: TGTGCCAGTAGTACATTTAGGTACAATGAGGCTTTCTTT; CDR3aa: CASSTFRYNEAFF
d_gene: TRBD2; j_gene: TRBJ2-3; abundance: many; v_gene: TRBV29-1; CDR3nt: TGCAGCGTTGGAGGGTGGCGGGGGGGCACAGATACGCAGTATTTT; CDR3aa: CSVGGWRGGTDTQYF
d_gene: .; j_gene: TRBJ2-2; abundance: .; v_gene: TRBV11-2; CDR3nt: TGTGCCGGCAGCTTAGTTCCCTCCCTCTTCACCGGGGAGCTGTTTTTT; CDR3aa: CAGSLVPSLFTGELFF
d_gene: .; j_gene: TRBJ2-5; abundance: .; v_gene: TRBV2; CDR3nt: TGTGCCAGCAGTGTTGAGGGTAATCAGCCCCAGTACTTC; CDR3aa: CASSVEGNQPQYF
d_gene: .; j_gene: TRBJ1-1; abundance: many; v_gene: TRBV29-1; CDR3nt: TGCAGCGTTGCCCGGGATTCGAACACTGAAGCTTTCTTT; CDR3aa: CSVARDSNTEAFF
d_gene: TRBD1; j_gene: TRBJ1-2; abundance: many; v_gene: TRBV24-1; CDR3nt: TGTGCCACCAGTGAGGCCGGGACAGGACACTATGGCTACACCTTC; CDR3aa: CATSEAGTGHYGYTF
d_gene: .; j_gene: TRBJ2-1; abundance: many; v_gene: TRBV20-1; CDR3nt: TGCAGTGCTAGAGATCCCCGACAACACAATGAGCAGTTCTTC; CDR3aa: CSARDPRQHNEQFF
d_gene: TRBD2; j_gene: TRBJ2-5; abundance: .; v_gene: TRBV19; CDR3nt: TGTGCCAGTATCTTAGGCTGGGGGGGGACCCAGTACTTC; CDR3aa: CASILGWGGTQYF
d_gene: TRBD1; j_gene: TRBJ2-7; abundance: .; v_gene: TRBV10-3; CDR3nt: TGTGACGCCGCTACCGGGACAGTCGGATACGAGCAGTACTTC; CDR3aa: CDAATGTVGYEQYF
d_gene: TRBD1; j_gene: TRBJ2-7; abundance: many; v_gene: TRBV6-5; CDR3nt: TGTGCCAGCAGTTACCTCTTCCCGGGACAGGGTTACGAGCAGTACTTC; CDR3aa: CASSYLFPGQGYEQYF
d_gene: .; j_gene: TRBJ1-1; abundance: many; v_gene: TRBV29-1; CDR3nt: TGCAGCGTTGAGGGGGGGGGAAACAGGGTAAAGGGGACTGAAGCTTTCTTT; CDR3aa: CSVEGGGNRVKGTEAFF
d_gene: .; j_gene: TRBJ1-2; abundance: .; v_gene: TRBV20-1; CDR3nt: TGCAGTGGCGGAGATGGCTACACCTTC; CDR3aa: CSGGDGYTF
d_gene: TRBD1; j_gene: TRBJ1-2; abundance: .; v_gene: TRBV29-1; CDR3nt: TGCAGCGCCTCAAGGACAGGGGAGGGACATGGCTACACCTTC; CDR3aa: CSASRTGEGHGYTF
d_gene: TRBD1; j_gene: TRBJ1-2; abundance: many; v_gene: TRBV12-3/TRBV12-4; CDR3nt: TGTGCCAGCAGTTTCCAGGGGGAAAGGGGGCCTGGCTACACCTTC; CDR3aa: CASSFQGERGPGYTF
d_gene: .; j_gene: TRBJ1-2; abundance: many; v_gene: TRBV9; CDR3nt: TGTGCCAGCAGCGTAGGGGACGTTTACTATGGCTACACCTTC; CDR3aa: CASSVGDVYYGYTF
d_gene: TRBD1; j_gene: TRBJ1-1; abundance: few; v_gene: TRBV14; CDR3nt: TGTGCCAGCAGCCAAGGAGACAGGGGGATGAACACTGAAGCTTTCTTT; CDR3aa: CASSQGDRGMNTEAFF
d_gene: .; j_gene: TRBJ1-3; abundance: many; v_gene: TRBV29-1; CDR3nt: TGCAGCGTCGAGGTCGGAGGGGGGATCTCTGGAAACACCATATATTTT; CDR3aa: CSVEVGGGISGNTIYF
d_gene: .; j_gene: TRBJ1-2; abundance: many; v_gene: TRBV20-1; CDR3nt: TGCAGTGCTAGCCAGGGGCTTTATGGCTACACCTTC; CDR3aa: CSASQGLYGYTF
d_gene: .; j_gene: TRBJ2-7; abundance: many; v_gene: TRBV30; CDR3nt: TGTGCCTGGAGCTCCGTAGGCGAGCAGTACTTC; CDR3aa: CAWSSVGEQYF
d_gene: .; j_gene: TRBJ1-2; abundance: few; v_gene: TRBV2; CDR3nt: TGTGCCAGCTCACCACAAGGGGGTGACTATGGCTACACCTTC; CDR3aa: CASSPQGGDYGYTF
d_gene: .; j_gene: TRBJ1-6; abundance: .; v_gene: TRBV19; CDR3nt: TGTGCCAGTAGCGCCGGGGCCTATAATTCACCCCTCCACTTT; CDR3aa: CASSAGAYNSPLHF
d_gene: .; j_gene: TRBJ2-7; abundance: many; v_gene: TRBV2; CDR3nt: TGTGCCAGCAGTTCGACCGAATCGGGCGAGCAGTACTTC; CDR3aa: CASSSTESGEQYF
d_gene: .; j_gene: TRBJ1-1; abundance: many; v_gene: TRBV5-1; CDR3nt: TGCGCCAGCAGCTTGGGAGGTTCAGGAATCAACACTGAAGCTTTCTTT; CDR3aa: CASSLGGSGINTEAFF
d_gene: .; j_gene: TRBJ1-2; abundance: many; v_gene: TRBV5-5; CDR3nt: TGTGCCAGCAGCTTAATCGCGACAGGCTATGGCTACACCTTC; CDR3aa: CASSLIATGYGYTF
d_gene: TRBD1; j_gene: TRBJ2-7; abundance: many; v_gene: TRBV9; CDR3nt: TGTGCCAGCAGCGTAGCCGGGGACAGGTTTACCGAGCAGTACTTC; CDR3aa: CASSVAGDRFTEQYF
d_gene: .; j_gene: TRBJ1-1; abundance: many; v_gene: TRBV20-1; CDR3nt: TGCAGTGCTAGTATATCCTTGAACACTGAAGCTTTCTTT; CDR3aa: CSASISLNTEAFF
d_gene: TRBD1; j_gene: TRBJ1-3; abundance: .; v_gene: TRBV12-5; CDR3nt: TGTGCTAGTGGATCCTGGAGGAGGGGGCTAACACCTGAAGTCTCTGGAAACACCATATATTTT; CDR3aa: CASGSWRRGLTPEVSGNTIYF
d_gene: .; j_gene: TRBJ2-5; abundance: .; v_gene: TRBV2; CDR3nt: TGTGCCAGCGAGAGGGGGGGAAGGGAGACCCAGTACTTC; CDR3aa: CASERGGRETQYF
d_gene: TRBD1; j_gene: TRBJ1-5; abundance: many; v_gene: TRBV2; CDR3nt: TGTGCCAGCACTATTGGACAGGGGGCAGGCAATCAGCCCCAGCATTTT; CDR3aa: CASTIGQGAGNQPQHF
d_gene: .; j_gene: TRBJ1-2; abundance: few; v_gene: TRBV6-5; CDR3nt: TGTGCCAGCAGTTACTCGCGAGGGACCTATGGCTACACCTTC; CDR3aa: CASSYSRGTYGYTF
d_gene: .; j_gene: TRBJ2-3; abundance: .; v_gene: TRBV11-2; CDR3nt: TGTGCCAGCAGCTTACTCGGACTACAATTAGATACGCAGTATTTT; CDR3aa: CASSLLGLQLDTQYF
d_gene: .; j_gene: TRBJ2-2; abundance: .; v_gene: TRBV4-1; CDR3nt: TGCGCCAGCAGCCAAGAAGGTTGGCGGGCCGGGGAGCTGTTTTTT; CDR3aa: CASSQEGWRAGELFF
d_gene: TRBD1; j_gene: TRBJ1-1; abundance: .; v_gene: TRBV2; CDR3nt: TGTGCCAGCCGGAGACAGGGAGGTGGCACTGAAGCTTTCTTT; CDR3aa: CASRRQGGGTEAFF
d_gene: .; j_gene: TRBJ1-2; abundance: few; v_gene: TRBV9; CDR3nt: TGTGCCAGCAGCGTAGGATACGGTGGCTACACCTTC; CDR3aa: CASSVGYGGYTF
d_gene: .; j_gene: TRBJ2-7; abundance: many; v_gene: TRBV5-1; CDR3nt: TGCGCCAGCAGTTCCAGGGGCAGCTACGAGCAGTACTTC; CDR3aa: CASSSRGSYEQYF
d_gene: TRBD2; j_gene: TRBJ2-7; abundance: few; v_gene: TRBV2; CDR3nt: TGTGCCACTGGGACTAGACGCTCCTACGAGCAGTACTTC; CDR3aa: CATGTRRSYEQYF
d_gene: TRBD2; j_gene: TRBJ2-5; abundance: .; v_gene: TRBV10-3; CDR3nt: TGTGCCATCAGTACTAGCGGGGGGGACCAAGAGACCCAGTACTTC; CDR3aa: CAISTSGGDQETQYF
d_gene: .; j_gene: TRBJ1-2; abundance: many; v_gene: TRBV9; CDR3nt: TGTGCCAGCAGCGTAGTCGGGGACCGTGGGGGCTATGGCTACACCTTC; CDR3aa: CASSVVGDRGGYGYTF
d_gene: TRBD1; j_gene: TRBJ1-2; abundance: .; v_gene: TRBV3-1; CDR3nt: TGTGCCAGCAGCCTTTCGGACAGGGGAGACTACACCTTC; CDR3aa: CASSLSDRGDYTF
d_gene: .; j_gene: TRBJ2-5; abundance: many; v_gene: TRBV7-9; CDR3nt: TGTGCCAGCAGCCTAGGTACGGCGGACGGGACCCAGTACTTC; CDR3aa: CASSLGTADGTQYF
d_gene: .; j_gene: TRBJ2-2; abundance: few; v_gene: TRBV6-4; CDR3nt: TGTGCCAGCAGTGTTCGGCCGGCCGGGGAGCTGTTTTTT; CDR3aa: CASSVRPAGELFF
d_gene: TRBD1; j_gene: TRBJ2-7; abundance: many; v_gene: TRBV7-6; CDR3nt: TGTGCCAGCAGCTCCCGTCGGGACAGCTCCTACGAGCAGTACTTC; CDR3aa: CASSSRRDSSYEQYF
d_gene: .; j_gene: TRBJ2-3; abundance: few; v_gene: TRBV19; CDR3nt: TGTGCCAGTAGCCCACTTAATCCGAGGGTTGGAGATACGCAGTATTTT; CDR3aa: CASSPLNPRVGDTQYF
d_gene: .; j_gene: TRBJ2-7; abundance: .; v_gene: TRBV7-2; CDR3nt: TGTGCCAGCAGCTTAGATCCGTACGAGCAGTACTTC; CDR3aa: CASSLDPYEQYF
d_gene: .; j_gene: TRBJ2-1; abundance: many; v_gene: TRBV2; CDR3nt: TGTGCCAGCAGTGATTCGGGGGAGCAGTTCTTC; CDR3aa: CASSDSGEQFF
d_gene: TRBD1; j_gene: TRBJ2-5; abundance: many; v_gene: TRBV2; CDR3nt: TGTGCCAGCAGTGATCGGGGACAGTCCGAAGAGACCCAGTACTTC; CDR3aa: CASSDRGQSEETQYF